This T cell receptor beta chain was recovered during a study of blood T cell repertoires in COVID-19. Across the whole study: Both acute and convalescent COVID-19 samples were obtained from the United States, Italy and Spain. T cells, B-cell-depleted T cells, or PBMCs supplied cDNA or gDNA.

Only in-frame clones appear in the TCRdb table, and some are missing; sequencing was by immunoSEQ multiplex PCR. The sample consists of 180,000 or so clones, approximately 87% of them appearing once. The CDR3 totals 12 residues. V was cut by 5 bases and J by 7 bases, with 11 bases left in between. The TCR originated in a man aged 18 to 29 with active or convalescent COVID-19. The V and J genes are TRBV12-3 or TRBV12-4 and TRBJ2-5; unclear D gene. Sample: peripheral blood. The CDR3 sequence: CASSESRVTQYF. The CDR3 nucleotides are TGTGCCAGCAGTGAGTCAAGAGTGACCCAGTACTTC.